This T cell receptor beta chain was sequenced during a study of T cells in Graves' hyperthyroidism and ophthalmopathy. Regarding the study as a whole: Most thyroid-expanded clonotypes above 0.001 were also found in blood. Using 13 V-J features, a model discriminated ophthalmopathy from stable hyperthyroidism.

The CDR3 has 18 amino acids. The V and J ends lost 9 bases and 2 bases, in that order; junction bases with no gene match: 19. Those patients with uncontrolled infection, other autoimmune disease, pregnancy or lactation were excluded. RNA transcripts provided the source from which TCR beta CDR3 regions were amplified. TCR CDR3 underwent first-round RT-PCR with the HTBI primer set. TCRdb redid the calling of the multiplex PCR reads with MiXCR, one entry per CDR3 protein. The data contain 450,000 to 700,000 distinct CDR3 sequences, around 42% of them singletons. This clonotype has at least ten counts. Its antigen is currently unknown.

Sequencing used peripheral blood or thyroid tissue (not recorded which). This receptor was taken from an adult woman with Graves' disease, either hyperthyroidism or ophthalmopathy (not recorded which). This chain uses TRBV12-3 or TRBV12-4 with TRBJ1-5; 7 positions agree with TRBD1. CDR3 DNA: TGTGCCAGTGAGGTTTCGGGACAGTACATTGGGGGCAATCAGCCCCAGCATTTT. Translation gives CASEVSGQYIGGNQPQHF.